A selection of T cell receptor beta chains follows, all from one sample in a study of patients and donors after allogeneic stem cell transplantation. Each CDR3 protein gets one entry after TCRdb re-called the RT-PCR reads with MiXCR. The table lists 150,000 to 250,000 distinct CDR3 sequences, around two fifths of them singletons. The sample consisted of blood, either unsorted or a sorted T cell fraction (not recorded which). The origin of the receptors is a human donor who was either an allogeneic HSCT recipient or a stem cell or donor lymphocyte infusion donor (not recorded which). It is not recorded whose cells these are; they may come from a transplant donor. The CDR3 runs from the conserved cysteine through the conserved F or W. D genes are given only for firm matches. The listing skips clone size in some rows; elsewhere it reads once, few, many or a size class.

cdr3_aa: CASSVARTSGTYEQYF
cdr3_nt: TGTGCCAGCAGCGTAGCTAGGACTAGCGGGACCTACGAGCAGTACTTC
d_call: TRBD2
v_call: TRBV9
clone_size: .
j_call: TRBJ2-7

cdr3_aa: CASSHRGISMNTEAFF
cdr3_nt: TGTGCCAGCAGCCACCGGGGGATAAGTATGAACACTGAAGCTTTCTTT
d_call: .
v_call: TRBV7-2
clone_size: .
j_call: TRBJ1-1

cdr3_aa: CASSSQTGQGIKSLNTEAFF
cdr3_nt: TGTGCCAGCAGTTCTCAGACGGGACAGGGGATAAAGAGCCTAAACACTGAAGCTTTCTTT
d_call: TRBD1
v_call: TRBV12-3/TRBV12-4
clone_size: few
j_call: TRBJ1-1

cdr3_aa: CASSSGLASYEQYF
cdr3_nt: TGTGCCAGCAGTTCGGGACTAGCGAGCTACGAGCAGTACTTC
d_call: TRBD2
v_call: TRBV28
clone_size: .
j_call: TRBJ2-7

cdr3_aa: CASSQTGAHNQPQHF
cdr3_nt: TGCGCCAGCAGCCAGACCGGGGCACACAATCAGCCCCAGCATTTT
d_call: .
v_call: TRBV4-3
clone_size: once
j_call: TRBJ1-5

cdr3_aa: CASSLVAGNYEQYF
cdr3_nt: TGTGCCAGCAGCTTAGTAGCAGGGAATTACGAGCAGTACTTC
d_call: .
v_call: TRBV7-9
clone_size: .
j_call: TRBJ2-7

cdr3_aa: CASSSAIYNEQFF
cdr3_nt: TGTGCCAGCAGTTCCGCCATCTACAATGAGCAGTTCTTC
d_call: .
v_call: TRBV6-6
clone_size: .
j_call: TRBJ2-1

cdr3_aa: CASSYSIGSPYNEQFF
cdr3_nt: TGTGCCAGCAGTTACTCTATCGGGAGTCCCTACAATGAGCAGTTCTTC
d_call: .
v_call: TRBV6-5
clone_size: .
j_call: TRBJ2-1

cdr3_aa: CASSVHRGGTEAFF
cdr3_nt: TGTGCCAGCAGCGTCCACAGGGGAGGGACTGAAGCTTTCTTT
d_call: TRBD1
v_call: TRBV7-2
clone_size: few
j_call: TRBJ1-1

cdr3_aa: CASSSDRGDYGYTF
cdr3_nt: TGCGCCAGCAGCTCGGACAGGGGGGACTATGGCTACACCTTC
d_call: TRBD1
v_call: TRBV5-1
clone_size: .
j_call: TRBJ1-2

cdr3_aa: CASSMDDSYGYTF
cdr3_nt: TGCGCCAGCAGCATGGACGACAGCTATGGCTACACCTTC
d_call: .
v_call: TRBV5-1
clone_size: .
j_call: TRBJ1-2

cdr3_aa: CASSQDDSDPYEQYF
cdr3_nt: TGCGCCAGCAGCCAAGATGATAGCGACCCCTACGAGCAGTACTTC
d_call: .
v_call: TRBV4-3
clone_size: .
j_call: TRBJ2-7

cdr3_aa: CSLRENTEAFF
cdr3_nt: TGCAGCCTCCGGGAGAACACTGAAGCTTTCTTT
d_call: .
v_call: TRBV29-1
clone_size: few
j_call: TRBJ1-1

cdr3_aa: CASSVLVHEQFF
cdr3_nt: TGTGCCAGCAGCGTTCTCGTCCATGAGCAGTTCTTC
d_call: .
v_call: TRBV7-9
clone_size: .
j_call: TRBJ2-1

cdr3_aa: CASSLPIPSHSGNTIYF
cdr3_nt: TGTGCCAGCAGTTTGCCTATTCCGTCACACTCTGGAAACACCATATATTTT
d_call: .
v_call: TRBV27
clone_size: .
j_call: TRBJ1-3

cdr3_aa: CASSPLGETMNTEAFF
cdr3_nt: TGCGCCAGCAGCCCTCTGGGGGAGACCATGAACACTGAAGCTTTCTTT
d_call: .
v_call: TRBV5-1
clone_size: few
j_call: TRBJ1-1